These 29 T cell receptor beta chains originate from one sample sequenced in a study of CD8+CD57+ T cells in acquired aplastic anemia. Genomic DNA, the template, was used for profiling of the TCR beta VDJ and CDR3. From the reads, TCRdb called clonotypes with MiXCR, one entry per CDR3 protein. The data hold around 200,000 distinct CDR3 sequences, with less than 65% observed a single time. The specimen sequenced was sorted CD4+, CD8+, or CD8+CD57+ T cells (not recorded which) from PBMCs. Receptors were obtained from a human donor in good health, serving as a control.

This clonotype was counted at least ten times. The V and J genes are TRBV9 and TRBJ1-2; 10 nucleotides align to TRBD1. V trimming: 4 bases; J trimming: 6 bases; junction bases outside the gene matches: 6. Germline V gives CDR1 SGDLS, CDR2 YYNGEE. This CDR3 has 14 residues. CDR3 nucleotides: TGTGCCAGCAGCCCAACGACAGGGGGCAATGGCTACACCTTC. This gives the protein CASSPTTGGNGYTF.

This chain links TRBV28 with TRBJ2-1, with 8 bases aligning to TRBD2. The trim removed 7 bases at V and 5 bases at J, leaving 7 bases unmatched. From germline, CDR1 is MDHEN and CDR2 SYDVKM. The CDR3 length is 14 residues. The CDR3 DNA is TGTGCCAGCACCTCGGGGGGGCTTGACAATGAGCAGTTCTTC. It codes for CASTSGGLDNEQFF.

The chain combines TRBV24-1 with TRBJ2-1; D possibly matches TRBD1 or TRBD2 (6 bases each). CDR3 length equals 16 residues. Germline V CDR1 and CDR2: KGHDR, SFDVKD. V lost 3 bases and J lost 6, with 17 bases in between. The CDR3 nucleotides are TGTGCCACCAGTGATGGGGGGACAAGGGGCCGCAATGAGCAGTTCTTC. This codes for CATSDGGTRGRNEQFF.

CDR3 coding DNA: TGTGCCATCAAAGGGACTAGCGGGGGATCCTACGAGCAGTACTTC. Translating it yields CAIKGTSGGSYEQYF. The gene calls are TRBV10-3 and TRBJ2-7, with 14 bases fitting TRBD2. Trimming cost V 7 bases and J 1 base; bases outside gene matches: 3. The germline V gene has CDR1 ENHRY and CDR2 SYGVKD. The CDR3 loop spans 15 amino acids.

This clonotype was recorded once. A read error may produce the germline difference seen at one junction end. The chain links TRBV20-1 to TRBJ2-2; unclear D gene. This CDR3 region has 10 residues. From germline, CDR1 is DFQATT and CDR2 SNEGSKA (reference sequence). The CDR3 sequence is CSAKTGELFF. For the CDR3, the DNA is TGCAGTGCGAAAACCGGGGAGCTGTTTTTT.

This clonotype was observed a few times. The V gene is TRBV24-1, the J gene TRBJ1-4; D is perhaps TRBD1 (5 bases). The CDR3 loop spans 14 amino acids. V was pared by 6 bases and J by 10 bases, with 17 bases between. Germline CDR1 is KGHDR and CDR2 is SFDVKD. The CDR3 region is CATSSGTGSGKLFF. CDR3 sequence (DNA): TGTGCCACCAGTTCCGGGACGGGGAGTGGAAAACTGTTTTTT.

The chain couples TRBV20-1 to TRBJ1-3; D uncertain. Trimming cost V 3 bases and J 6 bases, with 9 bases left between them. Looked up from germline, CDR1 is DFQATT and CDR2 is SNEGSKA (reference sequence). The CDR3 extends over 12 amino acids. The CDR3 bases are TGCAGTGCTAGGGGCAGTAAAAACACCATATATTTT. This codes for CSARGSKNTIYF.

The CDR3 bases are TGTGCCATCGATTCGGGACAGGGTTATTCTGAGCAGTTCTTC. This codes for CAIDSGQGYSEQFF. The J gene is TRBJ2-1, the V gene TRBV10-3; 9 nucleotides match TRBD1. This CDR3 spans 14 amino acids. Germline-derived CDR1 and CDR2 are ENHRY and SYGVKD. Unmatched junction bases numbered 11, after V lost 8 bases and J lost 9 bases.

The J gene is TRBJ2-7, the V gene TRBV11-2; 8 nucleotides line up with TRBD1. The V gene's germline CDR1 is SGHAT and CDR2 FQNNGV. The CDR3 covers 15 residues. J lost 5 bases, V lost 5 bases, and 11 bases had no gene match. The CDR3 DNA reads as TGTGCCAGCAGCCCGCACCGACAGGGGCGGCACGAGCAGTACTTC. It translates to CASSPHRQGRHEQYF.

This clonotype was seen ten or more times. As DNA, the CDR3 is TGTGCCAGCAGCTTACTAGAGCCGAACACCGGGGAGCTGTTTTTT. This encodes CASSLLEPNTGELFF. The rearrangement joins TRBV11-1 to TRBJ2-2; D is ambiguous. The CDR3 runs to 15 residues. The V end was cut by 2 bases, the J end by 0 bases, with 7 bases between. CDR1 SGHAT and CDR2 FQDESV come from the germline V gene (reference sequence).

The CDR3 reads CATSDSLAGSTDTQYF. The CDR3 DNA sequence: TGTGCCACCAGTGATTCACTAGCGGGGAGCACAGATACGCAGTATTTT. The chain uses TRBV24-1 and TRBJ2-3; 10 nucleotides align to TRBD2. Germline V lookup: CDR1 KGHDR, CDR2 SFDVKD. With 2 bases clipped from V and 0 bases from J, the junction kept 1 base outside the gene matches. The CDR3 is made up of 16 amino acids.

The V and J genes are TRBV29-1 and TRBJ1-3, with 11 bases fitting TRBD1. Germline assignment: CDR1 SQVTM and CDR2 ANQGSEA. CDR3 length equals 15 residues. Losses at the gene ends were 7 bases for V and 4 bases for J; bases not matched to a gene: 9. The CDR3 here is CSGGPGQGDGNTIYF. DNA of the CDR3: TGCAGCGGGGGGCCGGGACAGGGGGACGGAAACACCATATATTTT.

V is TRBV29-1 and J is TRBJ2-7, with D possibly being TRBD1 or TRBD2 (5 bases each). This CDR3 has 15 residues. V shed 1 base and J shed 3 bases, with 16 bases lying between them. Germline CDR1 is SQVTM and CDR2 is ANQGSEA. The DNA of the CDR3 is TGCAGCGTTGAAGGTAGAGGGGAGACCGGCTACGAGCAGTACTTC. Translated, it gives CSVEGRGETGYEQYF.

There are many counts of this clonotype. The chain employs TRBV19 and TRBJ1-1, with 7 nucleotides matching TRBD1. With V trimmed by 2 bases and J by 6 bases, 6 bases remained unmatched. The CDR3 contains 14 residues. Germline CDR1 reads LNHDA; CDR2 reads SQIVND (reference sequence). DNA of the CDR3: TGTGCCAGTAGTATACCCCGGACAGGTTCTGAAGCTTTCTTT. This gives the protein CASSIPRTGSEAFF.

The rearrangement links TRBV2 to TRBJ2-7; 7 bases agree with TRBD2. Germline-derived CDR1 and CDR2 are SNHLY and FYNNEI. The CDR3 extends over 13 amino acids. The V and J ends lost 6 bases and 1 base, in that order; junction bases with no gene match: 3. The CDR3 bases are TGTGCCAGCAGGCTAGCGGTTTCCTACGAGCAGTACTTC. This sequence encodes CASRLAVSYEQYF. Together with reference TRBV2 and TRBJ2-7, the CDR3 gives the full variable domain: EPEVTQTPSHQVTQMGQEVILRCVPISNHLYFYWYRQILGQKVEFLVSFYNNEISEKSEIFDDQFSVERPDGSNFTLKIRSTKLEDSAMYFCASRLAVSYEQYFGPGTRLTVT.

This clonotype occurred a few times. The chain has TRBV15 and TRBJ1-3; D ambiguous. The germline V and J ends were trimmed by 1 base and 0 bases, with 4 bases remaining between them. The germline V gene encodes CDR1 LNHNV and CDR2 YYDKDF (reference sequence). This CDR3 is built from 14 residues. CDR3 DNA: TGTGCCACCAGCAGAGTGGGCTCTGGAAACACCATATATTTT. This sequence encodes CATSRVGSGNTIYF.

At least ten counts were recorded for this clonotype. The chain links TRBV20-1 to TRBJ2-2; D not resolved. The CDR3 spans 14 residues. Trimming cost V 3 bases and J 6 bases, with 14 bases left between them. Germline loops: CDR1 DFQATT, CDR2 SNEGSKA (reference sequence). Written as DNA, the CDR3 is TGCAGTGCTAGGGCCACCCCTCTTGCCGGGGAGCTGTTTTTT. Amino acid sequence: CSARATPLAGELFF.

The chain has TRBV9 and TRBJ1-6; the D is unclear. V was trimmed by 1 base and J by 7 bases, leaving 9 bases between them. The CDR3 is made up of 14 amino acids. Looked up from germline, CDR1 is SGDLS and CDR2 is YYNGEE. The CDR3 spells CASSVRNGNSPLHF. The CDR3 region has the DNA TGTGCCAGCAGCGTAAGGAACGGGAATTCACCCCTCCACTTT.

This rearrangement joins TRBV9 to TRBJ2-6; 8 positions agree with TRBD2. V shed 0 bases, J shed 2 bases, and the junction held 4 bases outside the gene matches. Looked up from germline, CDR1 is SGDLS and CDR2 is YYNGEE. The length of the CDR3 is 17 residues. CDR3 sequence reads: CASSVGAGGAGANVLTF. The DNA for the CDR3 is TGTGCCAGCAGCGTAGGCGCGGGGGGAGCTGGGGCCAACGTCCTGACTTTC. The full variable domain, with the rest looked up from reference TRBV9 and TRBJ2-6, is DSGVTQTPKHLITATGQRVTLRCSPRSGDLSVYWYQQSLDQGLQFLIQYYNGEERAKGNILERFSAQQFPDLHSELNLSSLELGDSALYFCASSVGAGGAGANVLTFGAGSRLTVL.

V gene TRBV24-1 combines with J gene TRBJ2-3; D is possibly TRBD1 or TRBD2 (5 bases each). The germline CDR1 and CDR2 sequences are KGHDR and SFDVKD. This CDR3 has 15 amino acids. Trimming stripped 3 bases from V and 1 base from J, with 10 bases between. This CDR3 is CATSDAQGGTDTQYF. The CDR3 DNA reads as TGTGCCACCAGTGATGCGCAGGGAGGCACAGATACGCAGTATTTT.

This clonotype occurred many times. This sequence joins TRBV19 and TRBJ1-5; unclear D gene. CDR3 length: 15 amino acids. V shed 1 base and J shed 7 bases, with 14 bases lying between them. In germline, CDR1 is LNHDA, CDR2 SQIVND (reference sequence). The CDR3 DNA follows: TGTGCCAGTAGTATAGCTACCTCGGCGCGGCAGCCCCAGCATTTT. It is translated as CASSIATSARQPQHF.

There are many counts of this clonotype. The gene calls are TRBV29-1 and TRBJ1-3; 8 nucleotides match TRBD1. J lost 0 bases, V lost 2 bases, and 9 bases had no gene match. CDR3 length equals 17 residues. Germline-derived CDR1 and CDR2 are SQVTM and ANQGSEA. The CDR3 sequence is CSVESFGTGDSGNTIYF. The CDR3 coding sequence is TGCAGCGTTGAAAGCTTTGGGACAGGCGACTCTGGAAACACCATATATTTT.

The chain is built from TRBV25-1 and TRBJ2-2, with 13 bases fitting TRBD2. The CDR3 extends over 17 amino acids. The J segment lost 7 bases and the V segment lost 8 bases, leaving 13 bases of the junction unmatched. Germline loops: CDR1 MGHDK, CDR2 SYGVNS. This CDR3 reads CASSPPNGLAGVGELFF. As DNA, the CDR3 is TGTGCCAGCTCACCACCTAATGGACTAGCGGGGGTCGGGGAGCTGTTTTTT.

This clonotype was seen ten or more times. The chain combines TRBV5-6 with TRBJ1-1; the D is unclear. V lost 1 base, J lost 0 bases, and 10 bases lay in between. Germline loops: CDR1 SGHDT, CDR2 YYEEEE. The CDR3 has 15 amino acids. CDR3 sequence (DNA): TGTGCCAGCAGCTTGTATGAGGTAGTGAACACTGAAGCTTTCTTT. It encodes CASSLYEVVNTEAFF.

This clonotype came up many times. The chain combines TRBV6-1 with TRBJ2-2; 7 bases agree with TRBD1. J gave up 7 bases and V 7 bases, and 12 bases lay outside the gene matches. This CDR3 has 15 amino acids. CDR1 is MNHNS, CDR2 SASEGT, per germline. CDR3 in amino acids: CASTGWRQGIGELFF. In DNA form, the CDR3 reads TGTGCCAGCACCGGGTGGCGACAGGGAATCGGGGAGCTGTTTTTT.

This clonotype was seen repeatedly, ten times or more. V and J are TRBV7-2 and TRBJ2-1; D not certain. With 0 bases removed from V and 0 bases from J, the gap between germline ends came to 6 bases. Looked up from germline, CDR1 is SGHTA and CDR2 is FQGNSA. CDR3 length equals 15 residues. Here the CDR3 reads CASSLAAVSYNEQFF. CDR3 sequence (DNA): TGTGCCAGCAGCTTAGCGGCTGTCTCCTACAATGAGCAGTTCTTC.

The chain's CDR3 is CANFRGGTQYF. The CDR3 nucleotides are TGTGCCAACTTCAGAGGGGGGACGCAGTATTTT. The rearrangement links TRBV25-1 to TRBJ2-3; D possibly uses TRBD1 or TRBD2 (6 bases each). The V end lost 10 bases, the J end lost 9 bases, and 14 bases lay between the germline ends. The CDR3 contains 11 residues. Germline-derived CDR1 and CDR2 are MGHDK and SYGVNS.

This chain uses TRBV12-5 with TRBJ1-1; no definite D call. Germline V CDR1 and CDR2: LGHNT, FRNRAP. The CDR3 has 14 residues. V dropped 5 bases and J dropped 3 bases, with 13 bases sitting between them. The CDR3: CASGRPIEYTEAFF. DNA of the CDR3: TGTGCTAGTGGTCGACCGATTGAGTACACTGAAGCTTTCTTT. Complete variable domain (other parts from reference TRBV12-5 and TRBJ1-1): DARVTQTPRHKVTEMGQEVTMRCQPILGHNTVFWYRQTMMQGLELLAYFRNRAPLDDSGMPKDRFSAEMPDATLATLKIQPSEPRDSAVYFCASGRPIEYTEAFFGQGTRLTVV.

The chain combines TRBV19 with TRBJ2-3; perhaps TRBD2 as D (6 bases). CDR1 is LNHDA, CDR2 SQIVND, per germline (reference sequence). The CDR3 is made up of 15 amino acids. Trimming cost V 3 bases and J 3 bases, with 13 bases left between them. CDR3 amino acids: CASSMTPGGTDTQYF. DNA of the CDR3: TGTGCCAGTAGTATGACGCCTGGGGGGACAGATACGCAGTATTTT.